These T cell receptor beta chains were read from a single sample in a study of cytomegalovirus exposure and HLA in healthy donors. The method was immunoSEQ multiplex PCR; TCRdb's version includes in-frame clones alone and lacks a portion of them. There are about 200,000 clones in the sample; 75% to 90% occur only once, and 2.7% lies in the top ten. The sample comprised PBMCs. The source is a woman in her forties in good health and CMV-seronegative. The CDR3 runs from the conserved cysteine through the conserved F or W. A D gene is named only where the DNA matches it firmly. Expanded clones are given a class, and other clones once, few, many or no size at all.

>.|TRBV4-1|.|TRBJ2-3
TGCGCCAGCAGCCAAAGGGGGGATACGCAGTATTTT
CASSQRGDTQYF
>TRBD2|TRBV28|once|TRBJ2-1
TGTGCCAGCAGTAAGATGGGGGAGGGCAGAAATGAGCAGTTCTTC
CASSKMGEGRNEQFF
>TRBD2|TRBV27|.|TRBJ2-1
TGTGCCAGCAGTTTAGGTTCTAGCGGGGAGAAGTACAATGAGCAGTTCTTC
CASSLGSSGEKYNEQFF
>.|TRBV15|.|TRBJ1-4
TGTGCCACCAGCAGACAGGGGAAGGGTAATGAAAAACTGTTTTTT
CATSRQGKGNEKLFF
>.|TRBV6-1|.|TRBJ2-5
TGTGGCTTAGGTGGGGGGATCTGGGACCAAGAGACCCAGTACTTC
CGLGGGIWDQETQYF
>TRBD1|TRBV5-6|.|TRBJ1-4
TGTGCCAGCAGCTTGGCGCGACAGGGAGGCGAAAAACTGTTTTTT
CASSLARQGGEKLFF
>.|TRBV19|.|TRBJ2-2
TGTGCCAGTAGTATCTTGGTCGGGGGAACGAACACCGGGGAGCTGTTTTTT
CASSILVGGTNTGELFF
>TRBD1|TRBV27|few|TRBJ2-7
TGTGCCAGCAGTTTATTTAAGGGGGCGGGCTACGAGCAGTACTTC
CASSLFKGAGYEQYF
>TRBD1|TRBV19|.|TRBJ1-5
TGTGCCAGTAGTGACAGGGGGCACGGTCAGCCCCAGCATTTT
CASSDRGHGQPQHF
>TRBD1|TRBV5-1|.|TRBJ1-2
TGCGCCAGCAGCCTACAGGGGGGCGGTGGCTACACCTTC
CASSLQGGGGYTF
>.|TRBV7-2|.|TRBJ2-5
TGTGCCAGCAGCTCCCAGGGGATTGGGTTGGAGACCCAGTACTTC
CASSSQGIGLETQYF
>.|TRBV29-1|.|TRBJ1-4
TGCAGCGCCTGGGGCGGGGGAGGGGGTGAAAAACTGTTTTTT
CSAWGGGGGEKLFF
>.|TRBV27|.|TRBJ1-2
TGTGCCAGCAGTTTTACAGGGTCTTTCGGCTACACCTTC
CASSFTGSFGYTF
>TRBD1|TRBV18|.|TRBJ1-4
TGTGCCAGCTCACCTGCAGGGGGTACTAATGAAAAACTGTTTTTT
CASSPAGGTNEKLFF
>TRBD1|TRBV9|few|TRBJ2-1
TGTGCCAGCAGCGTAAGACAGGGGGATGACAATGAGCAGTTCTTC
CASSVRQGDDNEQFF
>.|TRBV6-5|.|TRBJ1-5
TGTGCCAGCAGTTGGAACGGGGGAGCTCAGCCCCAGCATTTT
CASSWNGGAQPQHF
>TRBD2|TRBV19|.|TRBJ2-2
TGTGCCAGTACATCTAGCGGGAGTGGCACCGGGGAGCTGTTTTTT
CASTSSGSGTGELFF
>TRBD2|TRBV27|.|TRBJ2-1
TGTGCCACGGGACTAGCTCCCCTCAATGAGCAGTTCTTC
CATGLAPLNEQFF
>TRBD2|TRBV28|.|TRBJ2-7
TGTGCCAGCAGCCCGGGACTAGCAGCCTACGAGCAGTACTTC
CASSPGLAAYEQYF
>.|TRBV18|.|TRBJ2-6
TGTGCCAGCTCACCACCTAATCCGGGCTCTGGGGCCAACGTCCTGACTTTC
CASSPPNPGSGANVLTF
>.|TRBV10-3|.|TRBJ2-5
TGTGCCATCAGTGAGTTGCTCAGCAGTTCCAGGGAGACCCAGTACTTC
CAISELLSSSRETQYF
>TRBD2|TRBV27|few|TRBJ2-7
TGTGCCAGCAGCCCACTAGCGCCGAGCTCCTACGAGCAGTACTTC
CASSPLAPSSYEQYF
>.|TRBV7-8|.|TRBJ1-1
TGTGCCAGCAGCTTAGGTCAGTCCGTCACTGAAGCTTTCTTT
CASSLGQSVTEAFF
>.|TRBV20-1|.|TRBJ2-7
TGCAGTGGAGGCGCAGCCTACGAGCAGTACTTC
CSGGAAYEQYF
>.|TRBV14|.|TRBJ1-3
TGTGCCAGCAGCCCGCGAGAGCCCTCTGGAAACACCATATATTTT
CASSPREPSGNTIYF
>.|TRBV28|.|TRBJ1-1
TGTGCCAGCACCACCCGACTTCATGAAGCTTTCTTT
CASTTRLHEAFF
>.|TRBV9|.|TRBJ1-2
TGTGCCAGCAGCCTCTCGACCAGGGAACACTATGGCTACACCTTC
CASSLSTREHYGYTF
>.|TRBV6-6|.|TRBJ1-2
TGTGCCAGCAGCGACAGGTCCCGCAACTATGGCTACACCTTC
CASSDRSRNYGYTF
>.|TRBV27|.|TRBJ2-7
TGTGCCAGCAACCTGGCTGGCAGGGATGGCTCCTACGAGCAGTACTTC
CASNLAGRDGSYEQYF
>.|TRBV5-4|.|TRBJ2-7
TGTGCCAGCAGCTTTGACAGGTCGTTGGGTGAGCAGTACTTC
CASSFDRSLGEQYF
>TRBD1|TRBV7-9|.|TRBJ1-5
TGTGCCAGCAGCTTAGAGGGGGCATATCAGCCCCAGCATTTT
CASSLEGAYQPQHF
>.|TRBV7-9|.|TRBJ1-4
TGTGCCAGCAGTCGGGCCGGGGGGGTTAATGAAAAACTGTTTTTT
CASSRAGGVNEKLFF
>TRBD2|TRBV5-4|.|TRBJ2-7
TGTGCCAGCAGCTTAGGGACTAGCGATTCCTACGAGCAGTACTTC
CASSLGTSDSYEQYF
>.|TRBV13|.|TRBJ2-7
TGTGCCAGCAGCCCCATCTTCCAGGGCCCCTCGTCCGAGCAGTACTTC
CASSPIFQGPSSEQYF
>TRBD2|TRBV30|.|TRBJ2-5
TGTGCCTGGAGCCTAGCGGGAGGGACCACAGAGACCCAGTACTTC
CAWSLAGGTTETQYF
>.|TRBV7-7|few|TRBJ2-7
TGTGCCAGCAGCTTAGCGGACAGTTACGAGCAGTACTTC
CASSLADSYEQYF